The TCR beta chain under discussion was sequenced for a study of blood T cell repertoires in COVID-19. In the authors' workflow: Scientists estimated how many nucleated cells there were by amplifying reference gene primers. Data came from immunoSEQ multiplex PCR; TCRdb stores just in-frame clones and leaves some out. Clone size and the V and J calls come from that table; the DNA yielded D and trimming. The top ten clones hold more than 8% of a sample with about 64,000 clones, approximately 79% of them seen once. This CDR3 contains 15 residues. The germline gives CDR1 MNHEY, CDR2 SVGAGI. V dropped 0 bases and J dropped 2 bases, with 10 bases sitting between them.

The sequenced sample was peripheral blood. The chain links TRBV6-5 to TRBJ1-2; TRBD1 might be the D (5 bases). This TCR came from a human donor in a cohort sampled during active COVID-19. The chain's CDR3 is CASSYSGQGNYGYTF. Here the CDR3 DNA reads TGTGCCAGCAGTTACTCAGGCCAGGGCAACTATGGCTACACCTTC.